What follows describes a single T cell receptor (beta chain). Its cognate antigen has yet to be identified. Base quality data are lacking; no much larger clone is found one base away. The data originate from a study of cytomegalovirus exposure and HLA in healthy donors (TCRdb year 2017). Study-wide context: In an earlier analysis of some 610 of the donors, 276 Gb of sequence data and about 110 million unique TCR beta sequences from approximately 180 million T cells were reported. Among the roughly 400 genotyped donors, approximately 77% belonged to the genetic ancestry cluster associated with self-reported Caucasian donors. To decide whether each TCR beta V gene segment behaved as functional or pseudogenic, an earlier analysis of fewer than 750 of the donors relied on high-throughput TCR beta sequencing. A later genetic analysis used genome-wide SNP genotypes for about 65% of the 666 donors, treating that subset as a discovery cohort. In the later analysis, no new phenotypic data were used to find candidate immune exposures; instead, reliance was placed on TCR beta sequences and their occurrence across donors. The study profiled the T cell repertoires of under 700 subjects by immunosequencing and related them to cytomegalovirus serostatus. To predict cytomegalovirus infection status, the study brought together high-throughput TCR immunosequencing, statistical association of individual TCRs with disease status, and machine learning. On average, around 200,000 unique TCR beta nucleotide sequences were sequenced per donor among several hundred genotyped donors of the cohort, with roughly 18% of those sequences being non-productive. In a later analysis, previously published TCR beta repertoires from more than 500 donors were re-analyzed and high-resolution HLA genotyping was added so that TCR occurrence patterns could be studied. About 300 gigabases of sequencing data and 70 million to 100 million unique TCR sequences made up an early release that covered approximately 620 HLA-typed donors. Every repertoire in the discovery cohort had been generated on one and the same sequencing platform. Alongside the repertoire data, information on donor age, sex, ethnicity and CMV serostatus was compiled. The number of typed donors differed by locus: about 620-640 for A, B, C, DRB1 and DQB1; 500 to 550 for DQA1; 606 for DPA1; and about 470 for DPB1. Along with the roughly 670-subject first cohort, a separate validation cohort of more than 90 different subjects was used. A few DR-DQ haplotypes were handled as single units for association and clustering because linkage in the cohort was strong. The study aimed to test whether signatures of past pathogen exposure could be identified by cataloging public T cell receptors. HLA typing covered class I and class II loci at four-digit resolution.

The cohort was made up of 500 to 850 healthy bone marrow donors. At the time of sampling, every cohort member was nominally healthy, though immune exposures that went unrecorded were likely present. The donor was CMV seropositive and was included in the group of approximately 300 seropositive cohort members. Every donor gave a peripheral blood sample, and the peripheral blood mononuclear cells from that sample were used for TCR beta sequencing. Genomic DNA was extracted from the blood cell samples with the Qiagen DNeasy Blood Extraction Kit. CDR1 and CDR2 are drawn from the germline V gene (reference sequence): SEHNR, FQNEAQ. The CDR3 contains 14 residues, cysteine and phenylalanine counted. Kept here is only the CDR3 DNA, which spans 42 bases and is read in frame from base 1. Here V drops 5 bases and J drops 7 bases, and the junction holds 6 bases not matched to any gene. The paper as a whole reports these results and caveats: The sequencing pipeline was judged likely to have produced a cluster of highly shared sequence variants as a technical artifact. Sequencing depth was assumed to be roughly uniform across donors in the presence/absence analyses, though that assumption may not hold. Because some donors lacked HLA typing at each locus, the association tests relied only on the typed subset. This cohort had only TCR beta chains sequenced, and the lack of alpha or paired-chain data limited which features could be detected. In an earlier analysis of approximately 590 of the donors, most TCR beta V segments appeared in productive rearrangements about 90% or about 30% of the time, broadly matching IMGT annotations. About 15 rarely observed V segments, including chromosome 9 orphons, were excluded from the earlier analysis of some 590 of the donors because counts were too low. The 87-base-pair reads could not distinguish some IMGT-functional V segments, including TRBV6-2 and TRBV6-3, so those segments were excluded. The study listed 150 to 200 TCR beta chains as associated with cytomegalovirus. Across donors, most TCR sequences were observed very rarely, whereas some public TCRs were present in many individuals. A further reported finding was that TCR beta sequences accurately predicted the HLA-A and HLA-B alleles for most subjects in the first cohort. Linkage disequilibrium might explain the correlated functional status among segregating V segments, but an unknown experimental factor could not be ruled out. In both the original and validation cohorts, the classifier was reported to diagnose cytomegalovirus status with high specificity and sensitivity. In a later genetic analysis, a missense DCLRE1C variant was associated with V-gene and J-gene trimming of TCR beta chains, and the association was replicated in an independent cohort. In a later analysis, the rate of TCR association differed among HLA loci, with DRB1 alleles having the most associated TCRs and HLA-C alleles having the fewest. A few of the identified cytomegalovirus-associated TCR beta chains were confirmed in vitro to be specific for cytomegalovirus antigens. When HLA alleles, especially DR and DQ, strongly co-occurred, TCR associations were difficult to assign to individual alleles. According to a later analysis, most CMV-associated TCR beta chains appeared to be HLA-restricted, and the HLA associations seemed to be driven largely by CMV exposure. Immune exposure information for the cohort was limited to CMV serostatus. In a later analysis, 16,951 TCR beta sequences were associated with specific HLA alleles at a false discovery rate of 0.05. According to a later genetic analysis, donors in an Asian-associated ancestry cluster had fewer N-insertions in productive TCRs than the approximately 700-donor mean. The authors suggested that the approach could potentially be generalized to other disease states and immunological phenotypes. A later analysis found that HLA-associated TCR beta chains were more clonally expanded and had lower generation probabilities than equally common non-associated chains. According to a later analysis, parvovirus B19, influenza, CMV and Epstein-Barr virus appeared linked to several top co-occurrence clusters.

Receptors were amplified or captured by the immunoSEQ multiplex PCR assay. For the multiplex PCR, a mixture combining 60 forward primers for TCR Vbeta segments and 13 reverse primers for TCR Jbeta segments was used. The CDR3 region of rearranged TCR beta genes was amplified from genomic DNA by a multiplex PCR assay. On the Illumina HiSeq System, the amplified TCR beta libraries were sequenced as 87-base-pair reads. On the study's bioinformatics: In a later analysis, approximately 74 million unique TCR beta chains were counted across the roughly 670 repertoires, and roughly 11 million of these chains were shared by at least two donors. To remove PCR and sequencing errors, raw reads were error-corrected and collapsed into unique sequences using a nearest-neighbor algorithm that merged closely related sequences. Alignment of CDR3 sequences to IMGT reference sequences was used to assign V, D and J gene segments. For a sequence to be retained, a match of at least six nucleotides to both a V gene segment and a J gene segment was required. Rearrangements were called productive when the CDR3 lacked stop codons and stayed in frame with V and J; all others were non-productive. Following IMGT convention, CDR3 was defined as the stretch from the second conserved V-encoded cysteine to the conserved J-encoded phenylalanine. Sequences without an unambiguous match to a single V gene segment were excluded from the earlier analysis of almost 600 of the donors. An earlier analysis of fewer than 750 of the donors called V segments functional above 56.7% productive rearrangements and segregating when the between-donor standard deviation exceeded 5%. A statistical classification framework was developed to diagnose cytomegalovirus status using the catalog of TCR beta chain sequences. In a later analysis, V and J genes were assigned by comparing TCR nucleotide sequences against IMGT/GENE-DB human TR gene sequences. In a later analysis, CDR3 sequences and most-parsimonious VDJ recombination scenarios were assigned using the TCRdist pipeline. In a later analysis, each TCR beta chain was defined by its CDR3 amino acid sequence together with its V-gene family, and reads lacking a unique V-gene family were excluded. A later analysis removed several hundred highly shared, low-generation-probability nucleotide sequences to deal with suspected cross-contamination and a sequencing artifact. In a later analysis, a clonal expansion index was calculated for each public chain from normalized within-repertoire ranks of inferred template counts. In a later analysis, generation probabilities were computed using a VDJ recombination model fitted to out-of-frame rearrangements, and the results were checked against IGoR. Hypergeometric tests were used in a later analysis to score TCR-TCR, TCR-HLA and TCR-CMV co-occurrence, with a repertoire-size bias correction applied to the TCR pairs. To estimate false discovery rates, a later analysis permuted the HLA or CMV assignments 20 times. In a later analysis, co-occurring TCRs were grouped using DBSCAN, and TCRdist sequence similarity was added for clustering within HLA-allele-positive subsets. For co-occurrence clustering, repertoires with fewer than 30,000 or more than 120,000 public chains were excluded, along with a handful of repertoires with anomalous nucleotide sharing. Held by TCRdb, this immuneACCESS table contains in-frame sequences only and omits some clones. Under half of the omission traces to an unresolved V gene where checked; the cause of the rest is unknown. The DNA was the basis for D and trimming; V, J and clone size are from that table. The sample table contains some 180,000 clones; only one count was recorded for 65% to 80% of them. 2% to 3% of the sample belongs to the ten largest clones.

The chain was built from TRBV7-9 and TRBJ1-4; 8 nucleotides in the junction match TRBD1. Source material: PBMCs. The clonotype comes from a woman aged 25 to 39 in good health and CMV-seropositive. The DNA reads TGTGCCAGCAGCCCTGACAGGGGCGCTGAAAAACTGTTTTTT. Its translation reads: CASSPDRGAEKLFF.